The rows below give T cell receptor beta chains drawn from one sample of a study of blood T cells in healthy people across ages. TCRdb re-called the 5' RACE reads with MiXCR, one entry per CDR3 protein. Among under 2,000,000 distinct CDR3 sequences, 40% to 55% were seen once, and the ten largest hold around 2.1%. The specimen sequenced was blood. These receptors originate from a woman in her thirties or forties in good health. The CDR3 runs from the conserved cysteine through the conserved F or W. The D gene is left open where the match is weak. Clone size appears in some rows only: once, few, many, or a class for an expanded clone.

NA	NA	TRBV6-5	TRBJ2-1	TGTGCCAGCAGTTACTCGTACGGGGACCAAGAGACCCAGTTCTTC	CASSYSYGDQETQFF
NA	few	TRBV6-2/TRBV6-3	TRBJ1-2	TGTGCCAGCAGTTTACTACAGGAGGGTGGCTACACCTTC	CASSLLQEGGYTF
NA	few	TRBV3-1	TRBJ2-7	TGTGCCAGCAGCCAAAGCCGGAGGGGCTACGAGCAGTACTTC	CASSQSRRGYEQYF
NA	NA	TRBV9	TRBJ1-2	TGTGCCAGCAGCCCCCAGACGGATAGCTATGGCTACACCTTC	CASSPQTDSYGYTF
NA	NA	TRBV20-1	TRBJ2-7	TGCAGTGCCGCATTGAGCTACGAGCAGTACTTC	CSAALSYEQYF
NA	NA	TRBV11-1	TRBJ2-5	TGTGCCAGCAGAGCACCTAGGACAGTGGCACAAGAGACCCAGTACTTC	CASRAPRTVAQETQYF
NA	NA	TRBV5-5	TRBJ1-2	TGTGCCAGCAGCCCGGCGGGAGTGACAAACTATGGCTACACCTTC	CASSPAGVTNYGYTF
TRBD2	NA	TRBV10-2	TRBJ2-1	TGCGCCAGCAGTGGACTAGCAGGATACAATGAGCAGTTCTTC	CASSGLAGYNEQFF
NA	once	TRBV3-1	TRBJ2-5	TGTGCCAGCAGCCAAGTCGCGAGGGGGACCCGCCAAGAGACCCAGTACTTC	CASSQVARGTRQETQYF
NA	NA	TRBV6-2/TRBV6-3	TRBJ2-1	TGTGCCAGCAGACCCGGACTATGGAATGAGCAGTTCTTC	CASRPGLWNEQFF
TRBD1	NA	TRBV29-1	TRBJ1-2	TGCAGCGGGAGCAGGGGGCTTGGCTATGGCTACACCTTC	CSGSRGLGYGYTF
NA	NA	TRBV3-1	TRBJ2-5	TGTGCCAGCAGCCAAGTACCACCAGAAGTGAACCAGTACTTC	CASSQVPPEVNQYF
TRBD1	once	TRBV7-2	TRBJ1-4	TGTGCCAGCAGCCCCGGACAGGGGGCTGAGGAAAAACTGTTTTTT	CASSPGQGAEEKLFF
NA	few	TRBV7-6	TRBJ2-2	TGTGCCAGCAGCTGGGGTCAGGGGCCCGGGGAGCTGTTTTTT	CASSWGQGPGELFF
TRBD1	few	TRBV7-2	TRBJ2-3	TGTGCCAGCAGCTTCGGCTCAGGGGGTACGCAGTATTTT	CASSFGSGGTQYF
NA	NA	TRBV4-3	TRBJ2-1	TGCGCCAGCAGCCCGGCTGGATGGCGCAGTGAGCAGTTCTTC	CASSPAGWRSEQFF
TRBD1	few	TRBV20-1	TRBJ1-5	TGCAGTGCTAAAGTGGGCAGGGGGCTGAATCAGCCCCAGCATTTT	CSAKVGRGLNQPQHF
TRBD1	NA	TRBV27	TRBJ1-1	TGTGCCAGCAGCCCGAGCAGGGGGTGGAACACTGAAGCTTTCTTT	CASSPSRGWNTEAFF
TRBD2	NA	TRBV7-2	TRBJ2-7	TGTGCCAGCAGCTCTTCTAGCGGGGCCTACAATGAGCAGTACTTC	CASSSSSGAYNEQYF
NA	NA	TRBV20-1	TRBJ2-1	TGCAGTGCTAGAGATTCGGGTGCCGGGTACAATGAGCAGTTCTTC	CSARDSGAGYNEQFF
NA	NA	TRBV27	TRBJ2-5	TGTGCCGGCAGTTTATGGTCAACCGGACAAGAGCAGTACTTC	CAGSLWSTGQEQYF
NA	NA	TRBV27	TRBJ2-3	TGTGCCAGCAGCCCGGGACAATTATGGGCCACAGATACGCAGTATTTT	CASSPGQLWATDTQYF
TRBD1	NA	TRBV20-1	TRBJ2-5	TGCAGTGCTGACTCCAGGGGGCGGATCTCAGTGACCCAGTACTTC	CSADSRGRISVTQYF
NA	NA	TRBV28	TRBJ2-3	TGTGCCAGCAGTGACCCCAGGGGGGGAGGCACAGATACGCAGTATTTT	CASSDPRGGGTDTQYF
NA	few	TRBV7-2	TRBJ2-1	TGTGCCAGCAGCCCTCGAGGCGGAGGCGGGCGCCACAATGAGCAGTTCTTC	CASSPRGGGGRHNEQFF
NA	few	TRBV7-2	TRBJ1-2	TGTGCCAGCAGCTTAGCCAGGTCCGACTATGGCTACACCTTC	CASSLARSDYGYTF
NA	NA	TRBV6-2/TRBV6-3	TRBJ2-7	TGTGCCAGCCGTAGTTACGTTGGACAGCCCTACGAGCAGTACTTC	CASRSYVGQPYEQYF
TRBD2	NA	TRBV6-5	TRBJ2-1	TGTGCCAGCAGCCCCGGGACTAGCGGGTGGAATGAGCAGTTCTTC	CASSPGTSGWNEQFF
TRBD1	few	TRBV28	TRBJ1-1	TGTGCCAGCAGTCCAAACAGGGGCTGGCAAGCTGAAGCTTTCTTT	CASSPNRGWQAEAFF
TRBD2	NA	TRBV13	TRBJ2-1	TGTGCCAGCAGCCACCGATCTAGCGGGGATTTCTACAATGAGCAGTTCTTC	CASSHRSSGDFYNEQFF
TRBD1	NA	TRBV6-2/TRBV6-3	TRBJ2-4	TGTGCCAGCAGTTACCCCGGACAGGGGATACCCAAAAACATTCAGTACTTC	CASSYPGQGIPKNIQYF
NA	NA	TRBV28	TRBJ2-7	TGTGCCAGCAGTTCATCCGCCCCCTCCTACGAGCAGTACTTC	CASSSSAPSYEQYF
TRBD1	NA	TRBV18	TRBJ1-2	TGTGCCAGCTCACCACCGGGACAGGAGGGTAGTGGCTACACCTTC	CASSPPGQEGSGYTF
NA	NA	TRBV7-7	TRBJ2-1	TGTGCTAGCAGCTTACCGGGCCCCTCTTCTGAGCAGTTCTTC	CASSLPGPSSEQFF
NA	NA	TRBV6-2/TRBV6-3	TRBJ1-5	TGTGCCAGCAGTCGACCGTTAGGGCCCCAGCATTTT	CASSRPLGPQHF
NA	few	TRBV6-6	TRBJ2-6	TGTGCCAGCAGGGAGGGCAGCTCTGGGGCCAACGTCCTGACTTTC	CASREGSSGANVLTF
NA	NA	TRBV4-3	TRBJ1-2	TGCGCCAGCAGCCAAGATATCAGGCCACGGGGCTACACCTTC	CASSQDIRPRGYTF
TRBD2	NA	TRBV5-6	TRBJ2-7	TGTGCCAGCAGCACGGGACTAGCGATCTACGAGCAGTACTTC	CASSTGLAIYEQYF
NA	few	TRBV20-1	TRBJ1-2	TGCAGTGCTAGAGGTCGGGAAGGTACTAACTATGGCTACACCTTC	CSARGREGTNYGYTF
TRBD2	NA	TRBV11-2	TRBJ2-1	TGTGCCAGCAGCTTACGCCTAATACGGGCTAGCGGGGGGAACAATGAGCAGTTCTTC	CASSLRLIRASGGNNEQFF
NA	few	TRBV2	TRBJ2-1	TGTGCCAGCAGTTTACAGAAAAGATTGACTGAGCAGTTCTTC	CASSLQKRLTEQFF